A selection of T cell receptor beta chains follows, all from one sample in a study of identical twins. One entry per CDR3 protein results from TCRdb running MiXCR on the 5' RACE reads. This sample has some 270,000 distinct CDR3 sequences, with about 8.3% found just once. The same sample was also studied in work on yellow fever vaccine responses in identical twins.

The sequenced material came from CD8+ T cells sorted from blood. The receptors stem from a woman between 18 and 30 years old in good health. Both conserved end residues are part of each CDR3. Clone size, where shown, is once, few, many, or a class for clones that have expanded.

TRBV2,-,CASSESPHREEGGTQYF
TRBV6-2/TRBV6-3,-,CASSYLDYEQYF
TRBV27,-,CASTQAGGSNEQFF
TRBV29-1,-,CSVEGQTAGGYEQYF
TRBV7-9,-,CASGGQGSEKLFF
TRBV30,many,CAWSTNRGTGELFF
TRBV5-1,few,CASRLRSPQETQYF
TRBV5-6,many,CASSLSGGGPTDTQYF
TRBV29-1,many,CSVEDWTGSYEQYF
TRBV12-3/TRBV12-4,many,CASQSGVEAFF
TRBV2,-,CASSAFGGTDTQYF
TRBV5-1,many,CASSFFAMGGGPNTGELFF
TRBV5-1,many,CASSLDSIADYNEQFF
TRBV28,few,CASRGILAKNIQYF
TRBV7-2,many,CASSLGLAGGFTYEQYF
TRBV2,-,CASSPGALEAFF
TRBV29-1,many,CSAGTSGYTGELFF
TRBV2,few,CASSDLGDTQYF
TRBV9,many,CASSVVQGGPYNEQFF
TRBV7-9,-,CASSLVTSENNEQFF
TRBV20-1,many,CSASGRGEQYF
TRBV6-1,few,CASSTSGVGTGELFF
TRBV12-3/TRBV12-4,many,CASSFGGSEQYF
TRBV27,many,CASSLSPGWEEQYF
TRBV12-3/TRBV12-4,-,CASSLQTSGSDSGANVLTF
TRBV5-6,few,CASSFDNRVWDYGYTF
TRBV20-1,-,CSARVGDRWTYEQYF
TRBV5-6,few,CASSLGRRAPYYEQYF
TRBV27,few,CASSLRWGSPGAEAFF
TRBV3-1,many,CASSSRGPSMNTEAFF
TRBV12-3/TRBV12-4,many,CASSVASLSYEQYF
TRBV5-4,-,CASSLDGGSYGYTF
TRBV6-4,-,CASSDEGRGDTQYF
TRBV20-1,few,CSAAGERDTPGFYEQFF
TRBV6-5,many,CASSYSAGGLPNEQFF
TRBV19,-,CASSMTGANNEQFF
TRBV7-9,few,CASSPEGTSYRFEQYF
TRBV3-1,-,CASSPNNYEQYF
TRBV29-1,-,CSALEGNTEAFF
TRBV27,few,CASSLYRRSNTGELFF
TRBV20-1,-,CSATGGLDEQYF
TRBV9,few,CASSVGTGPITDTQYF